The 18 T cell receptor beta chains reported below all come from one sample, sequenced in a study of graft-versus-host responses after intestinal transplantation. Method: immunoSEQ multiplex PCR; TCRdb's copy keeps in-frame clones and lacks some. The sample yields 60,000 to 70,000 clones, approximately 91% seen once. Both intraepithelial and lamina propria lymphocytes were released by processing graft tissue. The starting material was ileum tissue, obtained 357 days after transplant. The receptor source for this set is a human patient who received an intestinal transplant, so some T cells may come from the graft donor.

This chain joins TRBV5-1 and TRBJ1-6, with D possibly matching TRBD1 (5 bases). From germline, CDR1 is SGHRS and CDR2 YFSETQ. The V and J ends lost 0 bases and 8 bases respectively, with 15 bases between them. This CDR3 is 16 amino acids long. The DNA of the CDR3 is TGCGCCAGCAGCTTGGTCGGCGGGGCTGGAGATTCACCCCTCCACTTT. Translating gives CASSLVGGAGDSPLHF.

The chain links TRBV6-6 to TRBJ1-1, with D possibly being TRBD1 (5 bases). The CDR3 has 14 residues. Germline V gene data show CDR1 as MNHNY and CDR2 as SVGAGI (reference sequence). The V and J ends lost 6 bases and 0 bases respectively, with 11 bases between them. In DNA, the CDR3 is TGTGCCAGCAGCCCTACAGGTATGAACACTGAAGCTTTCTTT. Translation gives CASSPTGMNTEAFF.

The V call is TRBV6-1, the J call TRBJ2-3; D unresolved. The length of the CDR3 is 14 residues. Germline CDR1 and CDR2: MNHNS and SASEGT. V lost 0 bases to trimming and J lost 2 bases, with 6 bases between them. CDR3 DNA sequence: TGTGCCAGCAGTGAAGCGTCGGTCACAGATACGCAGTATTTT. Translated: CASSEASVTDTQYF.

This clone was seen only a few times. The chain is built from TRBV6-5 and TRBJ1-4; D possibly corresponds to TRBD1 (5 bases). Germline lookup yields CDR1 MNHEY and CDR2 SVGAGI. This CDR3 comprises 16 residues. V was clipped by 0 bases and J by 2 bases, with 10 bases between them. CDR3 DNA sequence: TGTGCCAGCAGTTACTCGTTGACAGCTACTAATGAAAAACTGTTTTTT. It yields the protein CASSYSLTATNEKLFF.

CDR3 nucleotides: TGTGCCAGCAGTCACAGGGCAGGGTGGGGTATATTGGGAGAGACCCAGTACTTC. It codes for CASSHRAGWGILGETQYF. This sequence joins TRBV6-9 and TRBJ2-5, with D perhaps matching TRBD1 (6 bases). Germline CDR1 MNHGY, CDR2 SVAAGI. V was pared by 5 bases and J by 4 bases, with 26 bases between. There are 18 residues in the CDR3.

This clone was seen a single time. J is TRBJ2-1 and V is TRBV10-2, with 13 bases aligning to TRBD2. The CDR3 runs to 17 residues. In germline, CDR1 is WSHSY, CDR2 SAAADI. With 7 bases clipped from V and 2 bases from J, the junction kept 8 bases outside the gene matches. As DNA, the CDR3 is TGCGCCAGCACCGGACTAGCGGGGGACCGCGCCTACAATGAGCAGTTCTTC. This codes for CASTGLAGDRAYNEQFF.

This clone was seen a single time. The chain links TRBV11-2 to TRBJ1-6; 8 positions match TRBD1. There are 16 residues in the CDR3. J gave up 8 bases and V 5 bases, and 11 bases lay outside the gene matches. Germline V gene lookup returns CDR1 SGHAT and CDR2 FQNNGV. CDR3 residues: CASSRPPRGLDSPLHF. The CDR3, as DNA: TGTGCCAGCAGCCGGCCCCCCAGGGGGCTAGATTCACCCCTCCACTTT.

The chain joins TRBV2 to TRBJ2-1; no firm D call. Germline CDR1 reads SNHLY; CDR2 reads FYNNEI. Between the trimmed V and J ends, which lost 4 bases and 6 bases, there was a span of 4 bases. The CDR3 loop spans 11 amino acids. The CDR3 spells CASSGANEQFF. The CDR3 DNA sequence: TGTGCCAGCAGTGGGGCCAATGAGCAGTTCTTC.

DNA of the CDR3: TGTGCCAGCAGCTTCGAAGGGAATGGTGGCTACACCTTC. Translating gives CASSFEGNGGYTF. The chain recombines TRBV5-4 with TRBJ1-2; no reliable D call. The CDR3 runs to 13 residues. Germline lookup yields CDR1 SGHNT and CDR2 YYREEE (reference sequence). V was trimmed by 2 bases and J by 7 bases, leaving 12 bases between them.

V and J are TRBV14 and TRBJ2-7, with 9 nucleotides matching TRBD1. This CDR3 has 14 residues. V lost 4 bases, J lost 3 bases, and 4 bases stayed unmatched. Looked up from germline, CDR1 is SGHDN and CDR2 is FVKESK. The CDR3 here is CASSRSGQGYEQYF. CDR3 nucleotides: TGTGCCAGCAGCCGATCGGGACAGGGCTACGAGCAGTACTTC.

The chain uses TRBV19 and TRBJ1-1, with 7 bases matching TRBD1. The CDR3 sequence is 13 residues long. Germline CDR1 reads LNHDA; CDR2 reads SQIVND (reference sequence). V lost 6 bases to trimming and J lost 4 bases; unmatched junction nucleotides: 5. The CDR3 region is CASSHRGATEAFF. CDR3 DNA sequence: TGTGCCAGTAGCCACAGGGGCGCCACTGAAGCTTTCTTT.

With respect to this clone: Other nucleotide sequences from this sample produce the same CDR3. The chain uses TRBV6-5 and TRBJ2-7; D gene uncertain. V was cut by 2 bases and J by 2 bases, with 10 bases left in between. Germline V CDR1 and CDR2: MNHEY, SVGAGI. This CDR3 comprises 14 residues. DNA of the CDR3: TGTGCCAGCAGTTACGGGCTACTAACCTACGAGCAGTACTTC. It encodes CASSYGLLTYEQYF.

This clone was observed once. The chain uses TRBV28 and TRBJ2-2; 10 bases line up with TRBD2. The CDR3 loop spans 16 amino acids. CDR1 and CDR2 from the germline V gene are MDHEN and SYDVKM. After removal of 5 bases from V and 0 bases from J, the junction contained 3 bases not matched to a gene. CDR3 coding DNA: TGTGCCAGCAGTCGACTAGCGGGCGCGAACACCGGGGAGCTGTTTTTT. Translated, it gives CASSRLAGANTGELFF. Full variable domain (remainder filled in from reference TRBV28 and TRBJ2-2): DVKVTQSSRYLVKRTGEKVFLECVQDMDHENMFWYRQDPGLGLRLIYFSYDVKMKEKGDIPEGYSVSREKKERFSLILESASTNQTSMYLCASSRLAGANTGELFFGEGSRLTVL.

This chain links TRBV2 with TRBJ2-3, with 7 nucleotides matching TRBD2. The length of the CDR3 is 14 residues. The V and J ends lost 2 bases and 4 bases, in that order; junction bases with no gene match: 3. Germline CDR1 and CDR2: SNHLY and FYNNEI. DNA for the CDR3: TGTGCCAGCAGTGAACCGAGCGGGGCAGATACGCAGTATTTT. Its translation is CASSEPSGADTQYF.

The CDR3 protein is CASSWTGNTEAFF. CDR3 bases: TGTGCCAGCAGTTGGACAGGGAACACTGAAGCTTTCTTT. The chain has TRBV27 and TRBJ1-1, with 7 bases that match TRBD1. V gave up 4 bases and J gave up 1 base; unmatched junction bases: 0. Germline V gives CDR1 MNHEY, CDR2 SMNVEV (reference sequence). The length of the CDR3 is 13 residues.

The J gene is TRBJ1-5, the V gene TRBV7-9; D not resolved. The CDR3 extends over 15 amino acids. Trimming removed 1 base at V and 6 bases at J, with 13 bases between. Germline V CDR1 and CDR2: SEHNR, FQNEAQ (reference sequence). CDR3 sequence: CASSLVGSGVQPQHF. CDR3 bases: TGTGCCAGCAGCTTAGTTGGTTCTGGGGTTCAGCCCCAGCATTTT.

This sequence joins TRBV18 and TRBJ2-1; D gene ambiguous. The germline gives CDR1 KGHSH, CDR2 LQKENI. The length of the CDR3 is 13 residues. Trimming shortened V by 0 bases and J by 3 bases, and 3 bases separated the two germline ends. The chain's CDR3 is CASSPPVYNEQFF. The CDR3 nucleotides are TGTGCCAGCTCACCACCGGTCTACAATGAGCAGTTCTTC.

The sample holds a few counts of this clone. V gene TRBV6-1 combines with J gene TRBJ2-7; the D gene is possibly TRBD2 (6 bases). V lost 7 bases and J lost 4, with 17 bases in between. CDR1 and CDR2 (germline): MNHNS, SASEGT. This CDR3 has 14 amino acids. CDR3 amino acids: CASIGSRRVYEQYF. CDR3 DNA: TGTGCCAGCATTGGGAGCCGGAGGGTATACGAGCAGTACTTC.